These T cell receptor beta chains were read from a single sample in a study of cytomegalovirus exposure and HLA in healthy donors. Repertoires were generated with immunoSEQ multiplex PCR, while TCRdb's copy carries only in-frame clones and drops some. The table has under 130,000 clones, around 63% seen once. Material for sequencing was PBMCs. These receptors were collected from a man aged 25-40 years in good health and CMV-seronegative. The CDR3 runs from the conserved cysteine through the conserved F or W. A D gene is named only where the DNA matches it firmly. Clone size is stated in some rows and not others, as once, few, many or a class when expanded.

TRBJ2-4 | TRBV28 | . | . | 13 | CASSLGRGGIQYF | TGTGCCAGCAGTTTGGGACGAGGGGGCATTCAGTACTTC
TRBJ2-2 | TRBV9 | . | . | 12 | CASSPLAGELFF | TGTGCCAGCAGCCCCTTAGCCGGGGAGCTGTTTTTT
TRBJ1-1 | TRBV5-1 | . | . | 14 | CASSLDRVDTEAFF | TGCGCCAGCAGCTTGGACAGGGTCGACACTGAAGCTTTCTTT
TRBJ1-2 | TRBV9 | . | TRBD1 | 16 | CASTYGQGAGNYGYTF | TGTGCCAGCACATACGGACAGGGGGCCGGGAACTATGGCTACACCTTC
TRBJ1-6 | TRBV6-1 | . | TRBD1 | 15 | CASSDGQVPNSPLHF | TGTGCCAGCAGTGATGGACAGGTCCCAAATTCACCCCTCCACTTT
TRBJ2-7 | TRBV11-2 | . | TRBD1 | 14 | CASSLRDRNYEQYF | TGTGCCAGCAGCCTACGGGACAGAAACTACGAGCAGTACTTC
TRBJ1-4 | TRBV6-6 | . | . | 16 | CASSYSHGGANEKLFF | TGTGCCAGCAGTTACTCCCACGGAGGGGCTAATGAAAAACTGTTTTTT
TRBJ2-5 | TRBV19 | . | . | 14 | CASRQRGTKETQYF | TGTGCCAGTAGGCAACGGGGTACCAAAGAGACCCAGTACTTC
TRBJ2-7 | TRBV27 | . | TRBD1 | 14 | CASSPDRVSYEQYF | TGTGCCAGCAGTCCGGACAGGGTTTCCTACGAGCAGTACTTC
TRBJ2-7 | TRBV18 | once | . | 13 | CASSPPSAYEQYF | TGTGCCAGCTCACCACCATCAGCCTACGAGCAGTACTTC